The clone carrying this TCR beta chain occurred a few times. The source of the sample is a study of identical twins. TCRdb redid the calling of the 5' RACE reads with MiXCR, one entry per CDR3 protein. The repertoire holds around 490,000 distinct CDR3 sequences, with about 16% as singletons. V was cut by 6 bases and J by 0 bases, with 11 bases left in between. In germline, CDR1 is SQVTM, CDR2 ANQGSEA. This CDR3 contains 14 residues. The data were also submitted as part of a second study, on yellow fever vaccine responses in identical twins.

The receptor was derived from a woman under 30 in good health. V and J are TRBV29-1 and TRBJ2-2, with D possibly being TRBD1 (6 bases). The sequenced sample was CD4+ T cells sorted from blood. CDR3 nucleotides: TGCAGCGTCAAACAGGGCCCGAACACCGGGGAGCTGTTTTTT. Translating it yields CSVKQGPNTGELFF.